The 30 T cell receptor beta chains reported below all come from one sample, sequenced in a study of human T cells and chemical hapten exposure. TCRdb recomputed calls from the RACE reads with MiXCR, one row per CDR3 protein. Counted here are fewer than 100,000 distinct CDR3 sequences, under 14% occurring once; the ten biggest clones make up 1.5% to 2%. Time point described: patch test 2, 6 weeks after DPC sensitization. Treatment given: therapeutic diphenylcyclopropenone sensitization with weekly scalp DPC. The sequences come from whole blood, collected in connection with sensitization to the hapten diphenylcyclopropenone (DPC). Source of these receptors: a man between 18 and 29 years old with alopecia areata. Some clones in this sample may be carry-over from other donors' samples.

This clonotype was counted only a few times. The chain has TRBV15 and TRBJ2-5; TRBD1 agrees at 11 bases. Germline loops: CDR1 LNHNV, CDR2 YYDKDF (reference sequence). This CDR3 comprises 14 residues. The trim removed 5 bases at V and 5 bases at J, leaving 4 bases unmatched. In DNA, the CDR3 is TGTGCCACCAGCGGCGGGACAGGGGGGGAGACCCAGTACTTC. It specifies CATSGGTGGETQYF. The full variable domain, its missing parts supplied by reference TRBV15 and TRBJ2-5, is DAMVIQNPRYQVTQFGKPVTLSCSQTLNHNVMYWYQQKSSQAPKLLFHYYDKDFNNEADTPDNFQSRRPNTSFCFLDIRSPGLGDTAMYLCATSGGTGGETQYFGPGTRLLVL.

This clonotype was counted many times. The chain employs TRBV28 and TRBJ1-1; D gene uncertain. Trimming took off 4 bases at V and 5 bases at J, with 14 bases between the two ends. This CDR3 contains 14 residues. Looked up from germline, CDR1 is MDHEN and CDR2 is SYDVKM. CDR3: CASSSPGGETEAFF. As DNA, the CDR3 is TGTGCCAGCAGTTCACCCGGCGGAGAAACTGAAGCTTTCTTT.

This clonotype was counted many times. This chain joins TRBV7-2 and TRBJ2-3; a possible D gene is TRBD2 (6 bases). The CDR3 length is 17 residues. Germline values: CDR1 SGHTA, CDR2 FQGNSA. The ends were cut back, 4 bases at V and 3 bases at J, with 20 bases in the middle. This chain's CDR3 is CASSSRDSPRLTDTQYF. CDR3 nucleotide sequence: TGTGCCAGCAGCTCCCGGGACTCACCGAGGTTGACAGATACGCAGTATTTT. The entire variable domain, with the rest obtained from reference TRBV7-2 and TRBJ2-3, is as follows: GAGVSQSPSNKVTEKGKDVELRCDPISGHTALYWYRQSLGQGLEFLIYFQGNSAPDKSGLPSDRFSAERTGGSVSTLTIQRTQQEDSAVYLCASSSRDSPRLTDTQYFGPGTRLTVL.

This clonotype was picked up many times. This chain links TRBV7-9 with TRBJ1-2, with unresolved D. The length of the CDR3 is 14 residues. Germline V gene data show CDR1 as SEHNR and CDR2 as FQNEAQ (reference sequence). With 3 bases removed from V and 2 bases from J, the gap between germline ends came to 10 bases. CDR3 sequence: CASSLEGGNYGYTF. CDR3 sequence (DNA): TGTGCCAGCAGCTTGGAAGGAGGGAACTATGGCTACACCTTC.

This sequence joins TRBV9 and TRBJ1-1, with D uncertain. Germline lookup yields CDR1 SGDLS and CDR2 YYNGEE. The V and J ends lost 0 bases and 1 base respectively, with 7 bases between them. The CDR3 sequence is 14 residues long. This CDR3 reads CASSVDTANTEAFF. CDR3 DNA sequence: TGTGCCAGCAGCGTAGATACGGCGAACACTGAAGCTTTCTTT.

This clonotype was recorded at least ten times. The chain links TRBV5-1 to TRBJ2-3; D gene unclear. The length of the CDR3 is 12 residues. The V end was cut by 0 bases, the J end by 6 bases, with 5 bases between. From germline, CDR1 is SGHRS and CDR2 YFSETQ. The CDR3 DNA reads as TGCGCCAGCAGCTTGGCCGTGGATACGCAGTATTTT. Translation: CASSLAVDTQYF.

This clonotype was found a few times. The chain uses TRBV11-2 and TRBJ2-1, with 12 positions matching TRBD2. CDR3 length: 15 residues. V lost 0 bases, J lost 9 bases, and 3 bases stayed unmatched. Germline lookup yields CDR1 SGHAT and CDR2 FQNNGV. CDR3 nucleotides: TGTGCCAGCAGCTTAGATCCTAGCGGGGGGGGTGAGCAGTTCTTC. Encoded protein: CASSLDPSGGGEQFF.

The sample holds a few counts of this clonotype. The rearrangement uses TRBV4-2 and TRBJ2-6; maybe TRBD2 (7 bases). The V end lost 3 bases, the J end lost 3 bases, and 18 bases lay between the germline ends. Germline CDR1 is LGHNA and CDR2 is YNFKEQ. The CDR3 totals 18 residues. The CDR3 spells CASSQAPGGAYGANVLTF. CDR3 nucleotide sequence: TGTGCCAGCAGCCAGGCTCCGGGGGGCGCGTATGGGGCCAACGTCCTGACTTTC.

This clonotype was counted at least ten times. The rearrangement links TRBV4-3 to TRBJ1-5; no definite D call. The V gene lost 0 bases and the J gene lost 0 bases, with 6 bases spanning the gap. There are 15 residues in the CDR3. Germline V CDR1 and CDR2: LGHNA, YSLEER. The CDR3: CASSQERYSNQPQHF. As DNA, the CDR3 is TGCGCCAGCAGCCAAGAGAGATATAGCAATCAGCCCCAGCATTTT.

This chain connects TRBV6-2 or TRBV6-3 to TRBJ2-1, with 7 bases aligning to TRBD1. Trimming took 6 bases from V and 7 from J; bases not matched to a gene: 6. CDR1 is MNHEY and CDR2 is SVGEGT in the germline V gene. CDR3 size: 13 residues. CDR3 sequence (DNA): TGTGCCAGCAGCGACACAGGGGAGAATGAGCAGTTCTTC. It encodes CASSDTGENEQFF.

The V call is TRBV29-1, the J call TRBJ2-6; D is unclear. The CDR3 extends over 15 amino acids. V was pared by 1 base and J by 1 base, with 8 bases between. Germline V gene data show CDR1 as SQVTM and CDR2 as ANQGSEA. The CDR3 loop is CSVEGDGSGANVLTF. CDR3 nucleotide sequence: TGCAGCGTTGAAGGTGACGGGTCTGGGGCCAACGTCCTGACTTTC.

This clonotype showed up just a few times. J is TRBJ2-1 and V is TRBV3-1; D is unresolved. V gave up 1 base and J gave up 8 bases, with 12 bases separating them. Germline V gene lookup returns CDR1 LGHDT and CDR2 YNNKEL (reference sequence). This CDR3 region has 14 residues. CDR3 coding DNA: TGTGCCAGCAGCCAAGTATCTAGGGCGCATGAGCAGTTCTTC. It encodes CASSQVSRAHEQFF.

At least ten counts were recorded for this clonotype. The V call is TRBV4-2, the J call TRBJ1-4; D remains unclear. The CDR3 extends over 18 amino acids. The germline gives CDR1 LGHNA, CDR2 YNFKEQ. Between the trimmed V and J ends, which lost 0 bases and 5 bases, there was a span of 19 bases. The CDR3 is CASSQDYVTQIGNEKLFF. CDR3 nucleotide sequence: TGTGCCAGCAGCCAAGATTACGTCACTCAAATAGGAAATGAAAAACTGTTTTTT.

Here the CDR3 reads CASSPSGNIQYF. CDR3 bases: TGTGCCAGCAGCCCCTCCGGAAACATTCAGTACTTC. This rearrangement joins TRBV6-6 to TRBJ2-4, with D hard to call. The CDR3 covers 12 residues. CDR1 is MNHNY and CDR2 is SVGAGI in the germline V gene (reference sequence). Trimming pared 6 bases from V and 6 bases from J, leaving 9 bases between.

The chain links TRBV20-1 to TRBJ2-1, with D hard to call. This CDR3 has 12 amino acids. Deletions cut 6 bases from V and 1 base from J, with 7 bases between. The germline V gene encodes CDR1 DFQATT and CDR2 SNEGSKA (reference sequence). CDR3 DNA sequence: TGCAGTGCCGTAAGATCCTACAATGAGCAGTTCTTC. Its translation: CSAVRSYNEQFF.

This clonotype was recorded many times. This rearrangement joins TRBV7-2 to TRBJ1-3, with 7 positions matching TRBD1. CDR3 length: 15 amino acids. Trimming took 6 bases from V and 0 from J; bases not matched to a gene: 5. CDR1 is SGHTA, CDR2 FQGNSA, per germline. The CDR3 loop reads CASRITGDSGNTIYF. The CDR3 nucleotides read TGTGCCAGCAGGATAACAGGGGACTCTGGAAACACCATATATTTT. The full variable domain, rest sourced from reference TRBV7-2 and TRBJ1-3, is GAGVSQSPSNKVTEKGKDVELRCDPISGHTALYWYRQSLGQGLEFLIYFQGNSAPDKSGLPSDRFSAERTGGSVSTLTIQRTQQEDSAVYLCASRITGDSGNTIYFGEGSWLTVV.

This clonotype was observed at least ten times. The chain joins TRBV6-6 to TRBJ1-1; no clear D. The CDR3 is 14 residues long. Germline loops: CDR1 MNHNY, CDR2 SVGAGI (reference sequence). V dropped 2 bases and J dropped 1 base, with 8 bases sitting between them. The chain's CDR3 is CASSYPQKNTEAFF. The DNA for the CDR3 is TGTGCCAGCAGTTACCCACAGAAGAACACTGAAGCTTTCTTT.

This clonotype appeared a few times. V is TRBV18 and J is TRBJ1-1; unclear D gene. Germline CDR1 is KGHSH and CDR2 is LQKENI. The CDR3 has 12 residues. The V and J ends lost 5 bases and 6 bases respectively, with 10 bases between them. As DNA, the CDR3 is TGTGCCAGCTCAGCTACCGTCGCTGAAGCTTTCTTT. Translation: CASSATVAEAFF.

About this clonotype: Sequence at one end of the junction differs from germline and may be a read error. The chain has TRBV7-2 and TRBJ1-5; TRBD1 matches at 8 bases. Looked up from germline, CDR1 is SGHTA and CDR2 is FQGNSA. The CDR3 consists of 17 residues. The CDR3 DNA reads TGTGCCAACAGCTTATCGGCAGGGGGCTATAGCAATCAGCCCCAGCATTTT. Translation gives CANSLSAGGYSNQPQHF.

This clonotype was detected ten times or more. The chain recombines TRBV28 with TRBJ2-7; 10 bases map to TRBD1. The CDR3 contains 13 residues. The germline gives CDR1 MDHEN, CDR2 SYDVKM. Trimming took 6 bases from V and 6 from J; bases not matched to a gene: 5. The CDR3 sequence is CASSPTGGREQYF. CDR3 DNA sequence: TGTGCCAGCAGCCCGACAGGGGGCCGCGAGCAGTACTTC.

This clonotype occurred a few times. The CDR3 coding sequence is TGTGCCAGCTCACCCTGGCAGGGGGAAGAGACCCAGTACTTC. It yields the protein CASSPWQGEETQYF. The gene calls are TRBV18 and TRBJ2-5, with 7 bases fitting TRBD1. The V gene end was trimmed by 3 bases and the J gene end by 3 bases; junction bases not matched to a gene: 4. Germline V lookup: CDR1 KGHSH, CDR2 LQKENI. CDR3 length: 14 amino acids.

This clonotype was seen a handful of times. The rearrangement uses TRBV6-2 or TRBV6-3 and TRBJ2-7; D assignment may be TRBD1 or TRBD2 (6 bases each). This CDR3 is built from 13 residues. V lost 2 bases and J 6 bases, leaving 11 bases between the germline ends. Germline CDR1 reads MNHEY; CDR2 reads SVGEGT. The CDR3 reads CASSYNREAEQYF. CDR3 coding DNA: TGTGCCAGCAGTTACAACAGGGAGGCCGAGCAGTACTTC.

This clonotype was detected only a few times. Being one base from a much bigger clone, this may be a read error. The chain couples TRBV11-2 to TRBJ2-1, with D possibly being TRBD2 (5 bases). The CDR3 length is 13 residues. Looked up from germline, CDR1 is SGHAT and CDR2 is FQNNGV. Trimming stripped 4 bases from V and 5 bases from J, with 9 bases between. The CDR3: CASSSDGDNEQFF. The DNA of the CDR3 is TGTGCCAGCAGCTCGGACGGGGACAATGAGCAGTTCTTC.

This clonotype has at least ten counts. The chain joins TRBV11-2 to TRBJ2-5, with 7 bases identical to TRBD1. With 5 bases clipped from V and 5 bases from J, the junction kept 5 bases outside the gene matches. Germline V CDR1 and CDR2: SGHAT, FQNNGV. The CDR3 runs to 13 residues. The CDR3 DNA reads TGTGCCAGCAGCACGACAGGGATGGAGACCCAGTACTTC. Protein: CASSTTGMETQYF.

The V call is TRBV18, the J call TRBJ1-1; D is unclear. V was pared by 2 bases and J by 4 bases, with 11 bases between. CDR3 length: 14 amino acids. The germline gives CDR1 KGHSH, CDR2 LQKENI. The CDR3 region has the DNA TGTGCCAGCTCACCAACCGGGCTCGGCACTGAAGCTTTCTTT. Its protein is CASSPTGLGTEAFF.

This clonotype was seen at least ten times. The V call is TRBV20-1, the J call TRBJ2-5, with TRBD2 identical over 8 bases. CDR3 size: 14 residues. V dropped 3 bases and J dropped 2; count of bases not matched to a gene: 5. Germline V lookup: CDR1 DFQATT, CDR2 SNEGSKA (reference sequence). The CDR3 sequence is CSARGTSRQETQYF. CDR3 nucleotide sequence: TGCAGTGCTAGGGGGACTAGTAGACAAGAGACCCAGTACTTC.

Ten or more counts support this clonotype. The chain is built from TRBV7-3 and TRBJ2-1, with D uncertain. The length of the CDR3 is 15 residues. V lost 1 base, J lost 4 bases, and 11 bases lay in between. Germline CDR1 SGHTA, CDR2 FQGTGA. DNA of the CDR3: TGTGCCAGCAGCTTAAGTCCAGGACCATACAATGAGCAGTTCTTC. Its protein is CASSLSPGPYNEQFF.

Many counts were recorded for this clonotype. The rearrangement links TRBV7-8 to TRBJ2-7; TRBD2 agrees at 7 bases. The V gene end was trimmed by 5 bases and the J gene end by 0 bases; junction bases not matched to a gene: 16. This CDR3 has 18 residues. Germline loops: CDR1 SGHVS, CDR2 FQNEAQ. In nucleotides, the CDR3 is TGTGCCAGCAGCCTCCTCTACCCAAACAGCGGGATCTCCTACGAGCAGTACTTC. Encoded protein: CASSLLYPNSGISYEQYF.

This clonotype was picked up many times. This chain uses TRBV29-1 with TRBJ1-1; D is perhaps TRBD1 (5 bases). V lost 4 bases and J 6 bases, leaving 9 bases between the germline ends. Germline V CDR1 and CDR2: SQVTM, ANQGSEA. The CDR3 length is 11 residues. The CDR3 spells CSVAPGSEAFF. Written as DNA, the CDR3 is TGCAGCGTTGCGCCAGGGTCTGAAGCTTTCTTT.

The chain employs TRBV18 and TRBJ1-2; 9 positions match TRBD1. V was clipped by 3 bases and J by 7 bases; unmatched bases: 9. The CDR3 has 15 amino acids. CDR1 and CDR2 from the germline V gene are KGHSH and LQKENI. In DNA, the CDR3 is TGTGCCAGCTCACCGCGGGACAGGGTATTTGGTGGCTACACCTTC. This encodes CASSPRDRVFGGYTF.